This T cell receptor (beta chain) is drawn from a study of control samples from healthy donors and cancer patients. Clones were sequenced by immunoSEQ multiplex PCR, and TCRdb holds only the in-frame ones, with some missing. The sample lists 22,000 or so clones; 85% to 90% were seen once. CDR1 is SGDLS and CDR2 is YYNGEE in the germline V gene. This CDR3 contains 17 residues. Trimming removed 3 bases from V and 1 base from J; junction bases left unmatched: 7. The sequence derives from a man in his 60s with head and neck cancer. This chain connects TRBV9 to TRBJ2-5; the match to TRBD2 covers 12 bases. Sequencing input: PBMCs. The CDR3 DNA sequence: TGTGCCAGCAGCGACCGGACTAGCGGGGCCTTCCAAGAGACCCAGTACTTC. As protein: CASSDRTSGAFQETQYF. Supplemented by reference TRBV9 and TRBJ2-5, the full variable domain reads DSGVTQTPKHLITATGQRVTLRCSPRSGDLSVYWYQQSLDQGLQFLIQYYNGEERAKGNILERFSAQQFPDLHSELNLSSLELGDSALYFCASSDRTSGAFQETQYFGPGTRLLVL.